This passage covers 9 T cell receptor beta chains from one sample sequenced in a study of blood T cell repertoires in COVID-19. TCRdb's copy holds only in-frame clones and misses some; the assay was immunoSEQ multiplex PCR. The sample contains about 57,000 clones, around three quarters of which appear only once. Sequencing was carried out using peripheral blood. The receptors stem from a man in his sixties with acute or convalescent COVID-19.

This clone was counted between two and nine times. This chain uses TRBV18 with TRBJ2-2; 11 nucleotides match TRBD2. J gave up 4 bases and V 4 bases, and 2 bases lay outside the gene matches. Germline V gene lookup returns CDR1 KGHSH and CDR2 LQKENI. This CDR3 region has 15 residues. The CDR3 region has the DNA TGTGCCAGCTCACTCGGGACTAGCGGCACCGGGGAGCTGTTTTTT. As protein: CASSLGTSGTGELFF.

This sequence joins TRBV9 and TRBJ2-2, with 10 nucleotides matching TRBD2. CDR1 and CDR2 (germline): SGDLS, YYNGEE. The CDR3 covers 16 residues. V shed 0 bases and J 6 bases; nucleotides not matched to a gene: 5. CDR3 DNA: TGTGCCAGCAGCGTAGTCCCTAGCGGGAGTTCCGGGGAGCTGTTTTTT. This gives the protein CASSVVPSGSSGELFF.

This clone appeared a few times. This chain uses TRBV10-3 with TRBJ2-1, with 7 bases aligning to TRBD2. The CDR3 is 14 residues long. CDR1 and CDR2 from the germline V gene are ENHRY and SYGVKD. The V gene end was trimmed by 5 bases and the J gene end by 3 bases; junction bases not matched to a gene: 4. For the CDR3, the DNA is TGTGCCATCAGTCCCGCGGGGGTCTACAATGAGCAGTTCTTC. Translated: CAISPAGVYNEQFF.

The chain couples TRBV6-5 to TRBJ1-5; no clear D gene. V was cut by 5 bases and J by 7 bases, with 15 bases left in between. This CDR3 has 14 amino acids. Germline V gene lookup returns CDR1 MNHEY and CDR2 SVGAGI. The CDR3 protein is CASSKDQRGQPQHF. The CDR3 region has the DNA TGTGCCAGCAGTAAGGACCAGCGGGGACAGCCCCAGCATTTT.

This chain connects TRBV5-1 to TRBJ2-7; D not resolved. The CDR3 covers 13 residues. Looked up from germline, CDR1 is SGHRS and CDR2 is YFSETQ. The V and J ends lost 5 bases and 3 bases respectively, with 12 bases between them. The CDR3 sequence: CASRGKALYEQYF. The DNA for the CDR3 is TGCGCCAGCAGGGGCAAGGCCCTCTACGAGCAGTACTTC.

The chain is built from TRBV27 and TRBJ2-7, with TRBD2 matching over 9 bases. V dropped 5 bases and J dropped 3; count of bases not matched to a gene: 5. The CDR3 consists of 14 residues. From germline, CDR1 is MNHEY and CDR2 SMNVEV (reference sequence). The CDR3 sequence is CASSLAGRGYEQYF. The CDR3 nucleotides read TGTGCCAGCAGTCTAGCGGGAAGGGGCTACGAGCAGTACTTC.

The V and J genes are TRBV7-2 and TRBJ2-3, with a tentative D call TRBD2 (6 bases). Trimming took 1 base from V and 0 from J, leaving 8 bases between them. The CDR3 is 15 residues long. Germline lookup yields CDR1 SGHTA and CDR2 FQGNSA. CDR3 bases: TGTGCCAGCAGCTTAGTGGGGGGAAGCACAGATACGCAGTATTTT. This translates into CASSLVGGSTDTQYF.

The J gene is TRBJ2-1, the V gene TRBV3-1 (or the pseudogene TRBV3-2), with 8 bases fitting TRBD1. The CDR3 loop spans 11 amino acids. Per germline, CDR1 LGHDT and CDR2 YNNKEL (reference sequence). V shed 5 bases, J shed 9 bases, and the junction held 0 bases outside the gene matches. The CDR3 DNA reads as TGTGCCAGCAGCGACAGGGGTGAGCAGTTCTTC. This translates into CASSDRGEQFF.

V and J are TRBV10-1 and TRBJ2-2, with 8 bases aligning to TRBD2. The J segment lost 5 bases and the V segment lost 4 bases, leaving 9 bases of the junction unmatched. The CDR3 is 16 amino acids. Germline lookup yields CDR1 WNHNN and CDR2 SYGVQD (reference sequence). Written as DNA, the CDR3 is TGCGCCAGCAGTGGGGCCAGCGGGAGAAAAACCGGGGAGCTGTTTTTT. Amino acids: CASSGASGRKTGELFF.